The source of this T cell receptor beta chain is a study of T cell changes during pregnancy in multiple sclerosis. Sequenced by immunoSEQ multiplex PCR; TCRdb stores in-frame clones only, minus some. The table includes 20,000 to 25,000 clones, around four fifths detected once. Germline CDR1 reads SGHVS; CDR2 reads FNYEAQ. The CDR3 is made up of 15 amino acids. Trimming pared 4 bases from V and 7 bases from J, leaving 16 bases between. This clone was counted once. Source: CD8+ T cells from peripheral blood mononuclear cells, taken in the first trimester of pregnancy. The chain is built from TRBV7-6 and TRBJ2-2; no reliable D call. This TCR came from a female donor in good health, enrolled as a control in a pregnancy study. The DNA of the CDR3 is TGTGCCAGCAGCTCCGACCCTATGCCAGGCGGGGAGCTGTTTTTT. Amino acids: CASSSDPMPGGELFF.